This paragraph reports one TCR beta chain. The sample belongs to a study of cytomegalovirus exposure and HLA in healthy donors. Assay: immunoSEQ multiplex PCR; the TCRdb copy retains only in-frame clones and omits some. In the table there are tens of thousands of clones, about 90% of which are singletons. CDR1 is SGDLS, CDR2 YYNGEE, per germline. This CDR3 has 15 residues. The ends were cut back, 4 bases at V and 2 bases at J, with 13 bases in the middle. Sequenced material: PBMCs. The V call is TRBV9, the J call TRBJ2-1; a possible D gene is TRBD1 (5 bases). This clonotype originated in a man younger than 30 in good health and CMV-seronegative. The CDR3 reads CASSFGQGTYNEQFF. In nucleotides, the CDR3 is TGTGCCAGCAGCTTCGGCCAGGGTACCTACAATGAGCAGTTCTTC.